This T cell receptor beta chain was obtained from a study of cytomegalovirus exposure and HLA in healthy donors. CDR3 length: 13 residues. V lost 3 bases, J lost 5 bases, and 4 bases stayed unmatched. CDR1 is KGHSH, CDR2 LQKENI, per germline. Data came from immunoSEQ multiplex PCR; TCRdb stores just in-frame clones and leaves some out. This sample yields about 56,000 clones, of which 89% are seen a single time; around 14% belongs to the top ten. Material for sequencing was PBMCs. This chain connects TRBV18 to TRBJ2-7, with 7 bases fitting TRBD1. The TCR was taken from a woman aged 18-29 years in good health and CMV-seronegative. DNA of the CDR3: TGTGCCAGCTCACCCATTACAGGGGACGAGCAGTACTTC. It specifies CASSPITGDEQYF.